These T cell receptor beta chains were read from a single sample in a study of STAT5B mutations in CD4+ large granular lymphocyte leukemia. This table comes from immunoSEQ multiplex PCR, and its TCRdb copy is limited to in-frame clones, with some not included. Of 30,000 to 40,000 clones listed, more than 70% are singletons. The sample consisted of CD4+ T cells from blood buffy coats. These receptors came from a human donor in good health. Each CDR3 is given with its conserved first and last residue. Each record gives: J gene, V gene, D gene, clone size, CDR3 DNA, CDR3 protein. D genes are given only for firm matches. Rows give clone size only sometimes, using once, few, many, or a class for an expanded clone.

j_gene: TRBJ1-5
v_gene: TRBV30
d_gene: NA
abundance: NA
CDR3nt: TGTGCCTGGAGTAGAAGGGAAAGTCAGCCCCAGCATTTT
CDR3aa: CAWSRRESQPQHF

j_gene: TRBJ2-5
v_gene: TRBV7-9
d_gene: TRBD1
abundance: once
CDR3nt: TGTGCCAGCAGCATAACAGGGGGCGCATCGGAGACCCAGTACTTC
CDR3aa: CASSITGGASETQYF

j_gene: TRBJ2-7
v_gene: TRBV18
d_gene: TRBD2
abundance: NA
CDR3nt: TGTGCCAGCTCACCATTGGGCACTAGCGACGAGCAGTACTTC
CDR3aa: CASSPLGTSDEQYF

j_gene: TRBJ1-1
v_gene: TRBV5-4
d_gene: TRBD1
abundance: few
CDR3nt: TGTGCCTTCCTCTCGGACAGGTTGAACACTGAAGCTTTCTTT
CDR3aa: CAFLSDRLNTEAFF

j_gene: TRBJ1-6
v_gene: TRBV2
d_gene: TRBD1
abundance: few
CDR3nt: TGTGCCAGCAGTGCGGGACAGGGGATTTGGTCACCCCTCCACTTT
CDR3aa: CASSAGQGIWSPLHF

j_gene: TRBJ2-1
v_gene: TRBV2
d_gene: TRBD1
abundance: NA
CDR3nt: TGTGCCAGCACCCCGGGACAGCTCTCTGGGGGTGAGCAGTTCTTC
CDR3aa: CASTPGQLSGGEQFF

j_gene: TRBJ2-4
v_gene: TRBV5-4
d_gene: NA
abundance: NA
CDR3nt: TGTGCCAGCAGCTTGGGTGCATCGGCCATTCAGTACTTC
CDR3aa: CASSLGASAIQYF

j_gene: TRBJ2-7
v_gene: TRBV30
d_gene: NA
abundance: NA
CDR3nt: TGTGCCTGGAGCTCCGGGGCATACGAGCAGTACTTC
CDR3aa: CAWSSGAYEQYF

j_gene: TRBJ2-7
v_gene: TRBV12-5
d_gene: NA
abundance: NA
CDR3nt: TGTGCTAGTGGTTTGACAGGGAGCTCCTACGAGCAGTACTTC
CDR3aa: CASGLTGSSYEQYF

j_gene: TRBJ2-7
v_gene: TRBV7-2
d_gene: TRBD2
abundance: NA
CDR3nt: TGTGCCAGCAGCTGGGGACTAGCGGGAGGTTCCTACGAGCAGTACTTC
CDR3aa: CASSWGLAGGSYEQYF

j_gene: TRBJ1-2
v_gene: TRBV5-1
d_gene: NA
abundance: NA
CDR3nt: TGCGCCAGCAGCTTGGACGGCAGGGATTTTCTTTATGCGGGCTACACCTTC
CDR3aa: CASSLDGRDFLYAGYTF

j_gene: TRBJ1-2
v_gene: TRBV30
d_gene: NA
abundance: NA
CDR3nt: TGTGCCTCGAATACAGGGTTAAGGGACTACACCTTC
CDR3aa: CASNTGLRDYTF

j_gene: TRBJ1-5
v_gene: TRBV4-2
d_gene: NA
abundance: NA
CDR3nt: TGTGCCAGCAGCCAAGTTGCCAGGGCACCCGGGCCCCAGCATTTT
CDR3aa: CASSQVARAPGPQHF

j_gene: TRBJ1-1
v_gene: TRBV6-1
d_gene: NA
abundance: NA
CDR3nt: TGTGCCAGCAGTGTGGTTTGGGGTTATGCTTTCTTT
CDR3aa: CASSVVWGYAFF

j_gene: TRBJ2-7
v_gene: TRBV6-5
d_gene: TRBD1
abundance: NA
CDR3nt: TGTGCCAGCAGTTACGGGGTAGGGACAGCCAACTACGAGCAGTACTTC
CDR3aa: CASSYGVGTANYEQYF

j_gene: TRBJ2-2
v_gene: TRBV14
d_gene: TRBD1
abundance: NA
CDR3nt: TGTGCCAGCAGCCTCCAGGGGGCCACCGGGGAGCTGTTTTTT
CDR3aa: CASSLQGATGELFF

j_gene: TRBJ1-1
v_gene: TRBV19
d_gene: TRBD1
abundance: NA
CDR3nt: TGTGCCAGCACGGACAGGGGTCCACTGGGAGCTTTCTTT
CDR3aa: CASTDRGPLGAFF

j_gene: TRBJ1-1
v_gene: TRBV7-2
d_gene: NA
abundance: NA
CDR3nt: TGTGCCAGCAGCCCCACTCCTGACTACACTGAAGCTTTCTTT
CDR3aa: CASSPTPDYTEAFF

j_gene: TRBJ1-2
v_gene: TRBV6-5
d_gene: NA
abundance: NA
CDR3nt: TGTGCCAGCAGTTCCCAAGGAGGGGACTATGGCTACACCTTC
CDR3aa: CASSSQGGDYGYTF

j_gene: TRBJ2-5
v_gene: TRBV30
d_gene: NA
abundance: NA
CDR3nt: TGTGCCTGGAGCGTCGGTTCCCAAGAGACCCAGTACTTC
CDR3aa: CAWSVGSQETQYF

j_gene: TRBJ2-3
v_gene: TRBV27
d_gene: NA
abundance: NA
CDR3nt: TGTGCCAGCAGTTTTGGGGTCAGCACAGATACGCAGTATTTT
CDR3aa: CASSFGVSTDTQYF

j_gene: TRBJ2-5
v_gene: TRBV9
d_gene: TRBD2
abundance: NA
CDR3nt: TGTGCCAGCAGCGCTATGACTAGCGGGGGGGCCTGGGAGACCCAGTACTTC
CDR3aa: CASSAMTSGGAWETQYF

j_gene: TRBJ2-5
v_gene: TRBV9
d_gene: TRBD2
abundance: NA
CDR3nt: TGTGCCAGCAGCGAGCGGGGGAGAGCCCAAAAAGAGACCCAGTACTTC
CDR3aa: CASSERGRAQKETQYF

j_gene: TRBJ1-2
v_gene: TRBV7-8
d_gene: NA
abundance: NA
CDR3nt: TGTGCCAGCAGCCCGCAGACAGGAGGGTATGGCTACACCTTC
CDR3aa: CASSPQTGGYGYTF

j_gene: TRBJ2-3
v_gene: TRBV7-2
d_gene: NA
abundance: NA
CDR3nt: TGTGCCAGCAGCTTAGCGGCACAGGGAGATACGCAGTATTTT
CDR3aa: CASSLAAQGDTQYF

j_gene: TRBJ1-2
v_gene: TRBV7-2
d_gene: NA
abundance: NA
CDR3nt: TGTGCCCGCCGAGGGACACTTTTTGGCTACACCTTC
CDR3aa: CARRGTLFGYTF

j_gene: TRBJ2-7
v_gene: TRBV11-2
d_gene: NA
abundance: once
CDR3nt: TGTGCCAGCAGCTTAGTGCCGGGAGCGACTATAAACGAGCAGTACTTC
CDR3aa: CASSLVPGATINEQYF

j_gene: TRBJ2-2
v_gene: TRBV5-4
d_gene: TRBD1
abundance: NA
CDR3nt: TGTGCCAGCAGCACCGGACAGGGAACGGAGCTGTTTTTT
CDR3aa: CASSTGQGTELFF

j_gene: TRBJ1-3
v_gene: TRBV4-3
d_gene: NA
abundance: NA
CDR3nt: TGCGCCAGCAGCCCCCTATCGGGAGGAAACACCATATATTTT
CDR3aa: CASSPLSGGNTIYF

j_gene: TRBJ2-5
v_gene: TRBV7-3
d_gene: TRBD2
abundance: NA
CDR3nt: TGTGCCAGCAGCTTTAGCGGGAAAGAGACCCAGTACTTC
CDR3aa: CASSFSGKETQYF

j_gene: TRBJ1-3
v_gene: TRBV7-8
d_gene: NA
abundance: NA
CDR3nt: TGTGCCAGCAGCTTAGCGCCCTCTGGAAACACCATATATTTT
CDR3aa: CASSLAPSGNTIYF

j_gene: TRBJ2-3
v_gene: TRBV5-1
d_gene: TRBD1
abundance: NA
CDR3nt: TGCGCCAGCAGCTCCCGGACAGGGGGCCTTGATACGCAGTATTTT
CDR3aa: CASSSRTGGLDTQYF

j_gene: TRBJ2-5
v_gene: TRBV7-6
d_gene: NA
abundance: NA
CDR3nt: TGTGCCAGCAGCGGAAGCCAAGAGACCCAGTACTTC
CDR3aa: CASSGSQETQYF

j_gene: TRBJ2-3
v_gene: TRBV5-1
d_gene: NA
abundance: NA
CDR3nt: TGCGCCAGCAGCTACCAACCCGAACGGGGTACGCAGTATTTT
CDR3aa: CASSYQPERGTQYF

j_gene: TRBJ2-1
v_gene: TRBV30
d_gene: NA
abundance: NA
CDR3nt: TGTGCCTGGAGCCTCTACAATGAGCAGTTCTTC
CDR3aa: CAWSLYNEQFF

j_gene: TRBJ1-6
v_gene: TRBV30
d_gene: NA
abundance: NA
CDR3nt: TGTGCCTGGAGCGGAGACCTTCCTACGTATAATTCACCCCTCCACTTT
CDR3aa: CAWSGDLPTYNSPLHF

j_gene: TRBJ2-7
v_gene: TRBV7-2
d_gene: TRBD1
abundance: NA
CDR3nt: TGTGCCAGCAGCCCGGACAGGGGCCACGAGCAGTACTTC
CDR3aa: CASSPDRGHEQYF

j_gene: TRBJ1-4
v_gene: TRBV29-1
d_gene: NA
abundance: NA
CDR3nt: TGCAGCGTTGCAGATATTAACGAAAAACTGTTTTTT
CDR3aa: CSVADINEKLFF

j_gene: TRBJ2-7
v_gene: TRBV7-9
d_gene: NA
abundance: few
CDR3nt: TGTGCCAGCAGCCCCCCATTCAGGGTAGGTTACGAGCAGTACTTC
CDR3aa: CASSPPFRVGYEQYF

j_gene: TRBJ2-2
v_gene: TRBV27
d_gene: NA
abundance: NA
CDR3nt: TGTGCCAGCAGTTCCCCGACGGGTGGGGAGCTGTTTTTT
CDR3aa: CASSSPTGGELFF